Detailed here is one TCR beta chain. Its antigen remains unknown. The data derive from a study of cytomegalovirus exposure and HLA in healthy donors. Whole-study results and caveats: It was taken for granted in presence/absence analyses that sequencing depth across donors was roughly uniform.

CDR1 and CDR2 from the germline V gene are MNHEY and SVGAGI. This CDR3 comprises 16 residues. The V gene lost 2 bases and the J gene lost 2 bases, with 15 bases spanning the gap. Vbeta (60) and Jbeta (13) primers were used in the PCR. Generated by immunoSEQ multiplex PCR, the TCRdb table keeps only in-frame clones and is missing some. This table holds about 190,000 clones, roughly 73% found once. The sequenced sample consisted of PBMCs. The chain employs TRBV6-5 and TRBJ1-2; TRBD1 might be the D (5 bases). This receptor was identified in a woman aged 25 to 39 in good health and CMV-seropositive. The CDR3 nucleotides are TGTGCCAGCAGTTACGCACAGGCGCCACTCAACTATGGCTACACCTTC. Its protein product is CASSYAQAPLNYGYTF.